The 17 T cell receptor beta chains reported below all come from one sample, sequenced in a study of graft-versus-host responses after intestinal transplantation. Libraries were prepared by immunoSEQ multiplex PCR; TCRdb keeps only in-frame clonotypes and omits some of them. The sample shows some 130,000 clones, approximately 95% of them seen only once. These receptors lack a known antigen. This specimen consisted of unstimulated CD4+ T cells sorted from spleen or lymph node cells, obtained before intestinal transplant. The receptors here all came from a human donor who received an intestinal transplant.

The CDR3 nucleotides are TGCGCCAGCAGCTTGATGCCCGGGGGAGATACGCAGTATTTT. Translating it yields CASSLMPGGDTQYF. The rearrangement uses TRBV5-1 and TRBJ2-3; possible D gene TRBD2, 6 bases. Trimming took 1 base from V and 5 from J, leaving 11 bases between them. CDR1 and CDR2 from the germline V gene are SGHRS and YFSETQ. CDR3 length equals 14 residues.

The chain has TRBV19 and TRBJ2-5, with D uncertain. Germline assignment: CDR1 LNHDA and CDR2 SQIVND (reference sequence). Trimming cost V 3 bases and J 3 bases, with 17 bases left between them. The CDR3 has 16 residues. This CDR3 is CASSIGLNPGKETQYF. As DNA, the CDR3 is TGTGCCAGTAGTATTGGTTTAAATCCAGGAAAAGAGACCCAGTACTTC.

This chain links TRBV27 with TRBJ2-3; the D is unclear. Trimming shortened V by 6 bases and J by 6 bases, and 19 bases separated the two germline ends. The germline V gene has CDR1 MNHEY and CDR2 SMNVEV (reference sequence). The CDR3 totals 15 residues. CDR3 in DNA: TGTGCCAGCAGGACCGGGCCAAACCCCTACGATACGCAGTATTTT. This encodes CASRTGPNPYDTQYF.

This chain joins TRBV6-6 and TRBJ1-2; possible D gene TRBD1, 6 bases. In germline, CDR1 is MNHNY, CDR2 SVGAGI (reference sequence). The ends were cut back, 6 bases at V and 1 base at J, with 9 bases in the middle. This CDR3 has 13 amino acids. The CDR3 DNA is TGTGCCAGCAGATCGGACAGTAACTATGGCTACACCTTC. Its protein is CASRSDSNYGYTF.

The genes are TRBV19 and TRBJ1-1, with no clear D. Germline CDR1 is LNHDA and CDR2 is SQIVND (reference sequence). The V end was cut by 5 bases, the J end by 11 bases, with 21 bases between. The CDR3 is 14 residues long. CDR3 amino acids: CASSETLAYGSAFF. As DNA, the CDR3 is TGTGCCAGTAGTGAGACTTTAGCCTACGGATCTGCTTTCTTT.

This clone was found a few times. The V and J genes are TRBV19 and TRBJ2-7; maybe TRBD2 (6 bases). CDR3 size: 12 residues. CDR1 and CDR2 (germline): LNHDA, SQIVND (reference sequence). V was clipped by 5 bases and J by 3 bases, with 8 bases between them. Here the CDR3 reads CASSGGIYEQYF. In DNA, the CDR3 is TGTGCCAGTAGTGGGGGGATCTACGAGCAGTACTTC.

The chain couples TRBV7-9 to TRBJ1-2; D remains ambiguous. The CDR3 length is 14 residues. With 1 base removed from V and 2 bases from J, the gap between germline ends came to 8 bases. The germline gives CDR1 SEHNR, CDR2 FQNEAQ (reference sequence). The CDR3 is CASSLGSGNYGYTF. The DNA of the CDR3 is TGTGCCAGCAGCTTAGGCTCGGGGAACTATGGCTACACCTTC.

The rearrangement uses TRBV5-1 and TRBJ1-1; D is ambiguous. The CDR3 runs 13 residues. From germline, CDR1 is SGHRS and CDR2 YFSETQ. Trimming took off 4 bases at V and 3 bases at J, with 10 bases between the two ends. CDR3 bases: TGCGCCAGCAGCCACGGTGGATACACTGAAGCTTTCTTT. It is translated as CASSHGGYTEAFF.

The chain recombines TRBV28 with TRBJ2-7; TRBD1 aligns across 8 bases. In germline, CDR1 is MDHEN, CDR2 SYDVKM. The CDR3 is 15 residues long. V gave up 5 bases and J gave up 6 bases; unmatched junction bases: 12. DNA for the CDR3: TGTGCCAGCAGTACACCGGGACAGGCCTGGGGCGAGCAGTACTTC. Translated: CASSTPGQAWGEQYF.

V is TRBV6-5 and J is TRBJ2-3, with TRBD2 identical over 11 bases. CDR3 length equals 15 residues. The J segment lost 6 bases and the V segment lost 5 bases, leaving 7 bases of the junction unmatched. Germline lookup yields CDR1 MNHEY and CDR2 SVGAGI. The DNA of the CDR3 is TGTGCCAGCAGTCCCACTAGCGGGAGCTGGGATACGCAGTATTTT. Residues: CASSPTSGSWDTQYF.

This rearrangement joins TRBV30 to TRBJ1-5; a weak D match, TRBD1 (5 bases). Trimming shortened V by 3 bases and J by 7 bases, and 13 bases separated the two germline ends. Germline V gives CDR1 GTSNPN, CDR2 SVGIG (reference sequence). There are 13 residues in the CDR3. The CDR3 here is CAWRERGRQPQHF. In DNA, the CDR3 is TGTGCCTGGAGGGAGAGGGGCCGGCAGCCCCAGCATTTT.

The CDR3 DNA is TGTGCCAGCTCACCACCCGGACTTAGCACAGATACGCAGTATTTT. It codes for CASSPPGLSTDTQYF. This sequence joins TRBV18 and TRBJ2-3; possible D gene TRBD2, 5 bases. Trimming pared 0 bases from V and 0 bases from J, leaving 7 bases between. The CDR3 is 15 amino acids. The germline V gene has CDR1 KGHSH and CDR2 LQKENI.

This chain links TRBV7-9 with TRBJ1-1; D possibly corresponds to TRBD1 (5 bases). Germline CDR1 is SEHNR and CDR2 is FQNEAQ (reference sequence). The length of the CDR3 is 15 residues. Trimming cost V 3 bases and J 1 base, with 12 bases left between them. The CDR3, as DNA: TGTGCCAGCAGCTTGACGGGACGGACGAACACTGAAGCTTTCTTT. Its protein product is CASSLTGRTNTEAFF.

The CDR3 coding sequence is TGCGCCAGCACCCTAGGCGGTGAAGCTTTCTTT. The encoded protein is CASTLGGEAFF. The chain is built from TRBV5-1 and TRBJ1-1; D unresolved. This CDR3 comprises 11 residues. Germline V gene data show CDR1 as SGHRS and CDR2 as YFSETQ. Between the trimmed V and J ends, which lost 6 bases and 7 bases, there was a span of 10 bases.

J is TRBJ2-3 and V is TRBV5-1; D may be TRBD2 (5 bases). This CDR3 has 14 residues. V lost 4 bases and J lost 2, with 11 bases in between. Germline lookup yields CDR1 SGHRS and CDR2 YFSETQ. The CDR3 DNA is TGCGCCAGCAGCCCGAGGGTCCTCACAGATACGCAGTATTTT. The encoded protein is CASSPRVLTDTQYF. Variable domain in full (rest from reference TRBV5-1 and TRBJ2-3): KAGVTQTPRYLIKTRGQQVTLSCSPISGHRSVSWYQQTPGQGLQFLFEYFSETQRNKGNFPGRFSGRQFSNSRSEMNVSTLELGDSALYLCASSPRVLTDTQYFGPGTRLTVL.

This clone was seen only once. The chain has TRBV5-1 and TRBJ2-7; no firm D call. Trimming cost V 5 bases and J 0 bases, with 15 bases left between them. The CDR3 has 15 residues. Germline CDR1 reads SGHRS; CDR2 reads YFSETQ. In nucleotides, the CDR3 is TGCGCCAGCAGGCTGGGCCGAACGAGCTCCTACGAGCAGTACTTC. It encodes CASRLGRTSSYEQYF.

The rearrangement joins TRBV30 to TRBJ2-7; D might be TRBD1 or TRBD2, each matching 5 bases. CDR3 length: 13 residues. From germline, CDR1 is GTSNPN and CDR2 SVGIG (reference sequence). V was trimmed by 5 bases and J by 3 bases, leaving 14 bases between them. DNA of the CDR3: TGTGCCTGGGATTCGGGACGGAGCTACGAGCAGTACTTC. Translation gives CAWDSGRSYEQYF.